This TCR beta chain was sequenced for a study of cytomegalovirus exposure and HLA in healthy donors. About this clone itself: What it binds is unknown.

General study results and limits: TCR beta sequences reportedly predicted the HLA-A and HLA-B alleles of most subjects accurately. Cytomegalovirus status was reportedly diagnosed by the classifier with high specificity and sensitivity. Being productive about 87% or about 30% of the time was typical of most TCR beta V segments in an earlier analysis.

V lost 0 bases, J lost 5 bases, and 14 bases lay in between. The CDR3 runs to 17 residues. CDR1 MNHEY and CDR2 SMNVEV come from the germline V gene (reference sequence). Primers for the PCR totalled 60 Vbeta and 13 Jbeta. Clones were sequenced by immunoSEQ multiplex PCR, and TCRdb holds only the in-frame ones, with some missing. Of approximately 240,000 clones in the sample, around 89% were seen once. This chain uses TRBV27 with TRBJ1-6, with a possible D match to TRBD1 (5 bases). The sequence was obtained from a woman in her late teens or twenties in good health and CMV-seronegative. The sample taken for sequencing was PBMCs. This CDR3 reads CASSLSLGTRNNSPLHF. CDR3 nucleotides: TGTGCCAGCAGTTTATCGCTTGGGACTAGGAATAATTCACCCCTCCACTTT.